This TCR beta chain is from a study of a mutant IDH1 vaccine in newly diagnosed glioma. Germline CDR1 and CDR2: SGHRS and YFSETQ. V dropped 1 base and J dropped 4; count of bases not matched to a gene: 14. The CDR3 sequence is 18 residues long. Sequenced by immunoSEQ multiplex PCR; TCRdb stores in-frame clones only, minus some. The sample lists roughly 38,000 clones, approximately 92% occurring once. As to time point: baseline, week 1 (first vaccination visit). Sample treatment: pre-vaccination baseline after standard-of-care therapy. The rearrangement uses TRBV5-1 and TRBJ2-1, with TRBD2 identical over 7 bases. The TCR was taken from a man between 18 and 35 years old with glioma. The sample in question was PBMCs, obtained from a glioma patient treated with radiotherapy, temozolomide or both. CDR3 amino acids: CASSLMYGRGSLYNEQFF. CDR3 sequence (DNA): TGCGCCAGCAGCTTGATGTACGGCCGCGGGAGTTTATACAATGAGCAGTTCTTC.